The T cell receptor beta chain under discussion was sequenced for a study of T-cell memory formation after mild COVID-19. General study results and limits: Nothing showed for sure that second-wave clones peaking on day 37 were SARS-CoV-2 specific. Some responding clones appeared in pre-infection memory, suggesting cross-reactive memory joined.

MiXCR, applied by TCRdb to the 5' RACE reads, yields one record per CDR3 protein. This table holds approximately 260,000 distinct CDR3 sequences, over 15% found once. Germline trimming cut 2 bases from V and 8 bases from J; bases unmatched to any gene: 7. Germline V lookup: CDR1 SNHLY, CDR2 FYNNEI. The CDR3 is made up of 15 amino acids. This clonotype was seen a few times. The target antigen is unknown. Material: PBMCs or a T cell subset sorted from them (not recorded which). This clonotype originated in a man aged 18 to 30 who had mild COVID-19 (a few samples of this study predate the infection). Cell type and time point are not known. The chain links TRBV2 to TRBJ2-2; 8 nucleotides line up with TRBD1. The chain's CDR3 is CASSEKDRVLGELFF. The CDR3 nucleotides read TGTGCCAGCAGTGAAAAGGACAGGGTGCTGGGGGAGCTGTTTTTT.